This TCR beta chain was observed in a study of human T cells and chemical hapten exposure (dated by TCRdb to the early 2020s). Some background on the complete study: For sensitization, 2% DPC in acetone was applied to an approximately 2 cm by approximately 2 cm area of upper inner arm skin. Patch testing was done on the upper back using Finn chambers containing 0.01% DPC, and results were scored after 6 days according to International Contact Dermatitis Research Group standards. Nearly 30 alopecia patients gave blood for TCR sequencing at one to four time points (pre-sensitization, 2, 6 and 24 weeks). The study tracked peripheral blood TCR repertoire changes in vivo during primary and secondary sensitization to the hapten diphenylcyclopropenone (DPC) in alopecia patients. Throughout the study period of roughly 24 weeks, patients also received therapeutic DPC doses to the scalp every week. Most of the patients in the cohort were female, and the cohort covered alopecia areata with under or over 50% scalp involvement, alopecia totalis and alopecia universalis. Blood was sampled from patients pre-sensitization (week 0) and at 2, 6 and about 24 weeks after DPC sensitization. Libraries were combined into a pool for sequencing, and differences in TCR yield between samples came mainly from small differences in library volumes within the pool. The investigation overall reported the following: DPC sensitization did not change how many TCRs were above 1 in 1000 frequency, and no evidence was found of alterations in global repertoire structure. Repeated subsampling changed both the strength of the expansion versus patch-test correlation and the threshold at which the correlation became significant. Expanded TCRs formed significantly more large CDR3 similarity clusters than pre-sensitization or healthy control sets, consistent with antigen-driven responses. A positive correlation was found between the number of PT1 expanded TCRs and patch test score, with significance reached at thresholds 8, 16 and 32 but not 4. Because every patient had alopecia, a presumed autoimmune disease, the patients' immune response might differ from that of healthy individuals.

The protocol used for the library was RACE. The sample was run on a NextSeq 500. During library preparation, unique molecular identifiers were attached to individual cDNA molecules so that TCRs could be counted in a quantitative, reproducible way. Both TCR alpha and TCR beta chains were sequenced from each blood RNA sample. The authors processed their data as follows. Samples had a median of 95,638 TCRs, with a range from roughly 23,224 to 700,000. V, J and CDR3 annotation of the TCR reads was performed with the Decombinator software suite. For the PS versus PT1 abundance plots, all samples were subsampled to the same number of TCRs (28,000). Expanded TCRs were defined as absent before sensitization and observed at least eight times at the 2-week time point. In-frame beta chains were kept once TCRdb had trimmed the public reads at Q25 with fastp and called clones with MiXCR. Entries are consolidated by CDR3 protein sequence, retaining the most common genes and DNA. What appears here as the V and J calls and clone size reflects TCRdb's work, not the paper's. The sample table shows about 98,000 distinct CDR3 sequences, and roughly a tenth are seen once. Approximately 3.4% of the sample comes from the top ten.

On this clonotype: Its antigen target is currently unknown. The input lacks base qualities; no much larger clone sits a single base away.

This specimen's time point label, per the study, means: pre-sensitization, week 0. Interpreted using the paper, the treatment or condition label stands for: therapeutic diphenylcyclopropenone sensitization with weekly scalp DPC. Blood at each patch-test visit was drawn before the patch test was applied. Patients were eligible if aged 18 to 70, diagnosed with alopecia and judged suitable for DPC therapy, and pregnant patients were excluded. Unfractionated whole blood was collected in Tempus Blood RNA tubes, and total RNA was extracted from that blood. The CDR3, from cysteine to phenylalanine, totals 15 residues. The sequence is cut down to CDR3 DNA, 45 bases in frame from base 1. CDR1 and CDR2 (SNHLY, FYNNEI) derive from the germline V gene. The V and J ends are trimmed by 6 bases and 0 bases, leaving 12 bases between them.

The chain is made from TRBV2 and TRBJ2-1; TRBD2 is a possible D gene, resting on 6 matching bases. This TCR came from a woman aged 55-75 years with alopecia areata. Some clones in this sample may be carry-over from other donors' samples. Sequences were derived from whole blood, sampled in connection with sensitization to the hapten diphenylcyclopropenone (DPC). The sequenced DNA is TGTGCCAGCAGACGGGACTCACTCTCCTACAATGAGCAGTTCTTC. Protein translation: CASRRDSLSYNEQFF.